This T cell receptor beta chain was sequenced in a study of T cells in Graves' hyperthyroidism and ophthalmopathy. This clonotype was counted many times. Any patient presenting with uncontrolled infection, other autoimmune disease, pregnancy or lactation was left out. Diagnoses were made from clinical symptoms, serum measures (thyroxine and TRAb), thyroid ultrasound and orbital computed tomography. The PBMCs studied were ones that came from about 9.9 ml fresh peripheral blood. Trimming took off 4 bases at V and 6 bases at J, with 12 bases between the two ends. Per the germline V gene, CDR1 is SEHNR and CDR2 is FQNEAQ (reference sequence). The CDR3 extends over 13 amino acids. TCR beta CDR3 regions were amplified from RNA transcripts. An initial round of RT-PCR targeting the TCR CDR3 relied on the HTBI primer set. TCRdb reprocessed the multiplex PCR reads via MiXCR and lists one record per CDR3 protein. The table includes over 700,000 distinct CDR3 sequences, about 35% detected once.

The gene calls are TRBV7-9 and TRBJ1-2; D is ambiguous. Material for sequencing was blood. This sequence was found in a woman aged 40 to 50 with Graves' hyperthyroidism. CDR3 protein: CASSSRPENGYTF. In DNA, the CDR3 is TGTGCCAGCAGCTCACGGCCTGAGAATGGCTACACCTTC. Supplemented by reference TRBV7-9 and TRBJ1-2, the full variable domain reads DTGVSQNPRHKITKRGQNVTFRCDPISEHNRLYWYRQTLGQGPEFLTYFQNEAQLEKSRLLSDRFSAERPKGSFSTLEIQRTEQGDSAMYLCASSSRPENGYTFGSGTRLTVV.